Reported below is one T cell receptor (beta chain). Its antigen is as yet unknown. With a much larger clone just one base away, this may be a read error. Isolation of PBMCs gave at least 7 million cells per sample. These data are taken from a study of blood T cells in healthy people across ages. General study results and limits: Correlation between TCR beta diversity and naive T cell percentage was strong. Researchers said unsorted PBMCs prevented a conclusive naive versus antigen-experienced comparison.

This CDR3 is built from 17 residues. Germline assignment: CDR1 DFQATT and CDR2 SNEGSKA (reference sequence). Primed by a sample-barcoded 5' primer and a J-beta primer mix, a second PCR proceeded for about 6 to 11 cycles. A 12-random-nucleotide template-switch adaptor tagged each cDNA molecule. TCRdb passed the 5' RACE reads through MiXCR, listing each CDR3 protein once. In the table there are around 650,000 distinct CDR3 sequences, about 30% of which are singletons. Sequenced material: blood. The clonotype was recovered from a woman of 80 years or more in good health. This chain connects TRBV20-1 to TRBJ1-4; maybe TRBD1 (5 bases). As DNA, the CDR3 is TGCAGTGTCGGGGACCACAGGTCGGGCAGGACTAATGAAGAACTGTTTTTT. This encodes CSVGDHRSGRTNEELFF.